This is a list of T cell receptor beta chains from one sample in a study of T cell responses to AZD1222 COVID-19 vaccine. The table came from immunoSEQ multiplex PCR; TCRdb's copy has only in-frame clones and leaves some out. The table records 150,000 to 200,000 clones, around nine tenths of them present only once. The sample here was peripheral blood, taken 28 days after the second AZD1222 dose. Source of these receptors: an adult who received the AZD1222 COVID-19 vaccine. Both conserved end residues are part of each CDR3. The order of the fields is J gene, clone size, V gene, CDR3 protein. Where a row states a size, it is once, few, many or the class of an expanded clone; other rows omit it.

TRBJ2-7,-,TRBV5-4,CASSLRTAPEEQYF
TRBJ2-1,-,TRBV3-1/TRBV3-2,CASSQVMGHYNEQFF
TRBJ2-2,-,TRBV7-3,CASSRASGSNTGELFF
TRBJ2-2,once,TRBV27,CASSRAAGVGTGELFF
TRBJ1-1,-,TRBV6-5,CASTPPGRWNTEAFF
TRBJ2-3,-,TRBV6-5,CASSPVGTSTDTQYF
TRBJ1-6,-,TRBV5-1,CASSSETGVTPLHF
TRBJ2-7,-,TRBV30,CAWSRPQAGALYEQYF
TRBJ2-5,few,TRBV18,CASSPLGNQETQYF
TRBJ2-2,-,TRBV7-9,CASSSPAGGTGELFF
TRBJ2-3,-,TRBV19,CASNDAFTDTQYF
TRBJ1-6,few,TRBV6-5,CASSIAGEGGSPLHF
TRBJ1-6,-,TRBV18,CASSSDGAGNSPLHF
TRBJ1-4,-,TRBV2,CASSELGGGTEKLFF
TRBJ2-7,-,TRBV6-2/TRBV6-3,CASSYEGYEQYF
TRBJ1-2,once,TRBV7-2,CANTRLGSPNGYTF
TRBJ2-2,-,TRBV7-6,CASSLYEGSANTGELFF
TRBJ1-1,-,TRBV7-2,CASSLQGSSTEAFF
TRBJ1-2,-,TRBV6-5,CASSYLSGGAGGYTF
TRBJ2-5,-,TRBV4-3,CASSQGGRGSQETQYF
TRBJ2-4,-,TRBV4-2,CASSQAGDIQYF
TRBJ1-4,-,TRBV10-3,CAISESSGTGAEKLFF
TRBJ1-3,-,TRBV7-2,CASSPRTGTGRFGNTIYF
TRBJ1-1,few,TRBV5-1,CATSPGGRNTEAFF
TRBJ2-7,-,TRBV12-3/TRBV12-4,CASSLPPPYEQYF
TRBJ2-7,-,TRBV2,CASSGPKAIYEQYF
TRBJ1-2,-,TRBV13,CAQTTRGVTTANYGYTF
TRBJ1-5,-,TRBV18,CASSPGQTNQPQHF
TRBJ1-5,-,TRBV19,CASSREPRSNQPQHF